Many counts were recorded for the clone carrying this T cell receptor (beta chain). Its antigen is unknown. These data belong to a study of CD8 T cells in ankylosing spondylitis. Study-level findings and limits: Earlier reports found some motif variants in synovial fluid and blood in reactive arthritis.

CDR3 length: 14 residues. The V gene lost 3 bases and the J gene lost 5 bases, with 15 bases spanning the gap. CDR1 is DFQATT and CDR2 is SNEGSKA in the germline V gene (reference sequence). TCRdb independently ran MiXCR on the 5' RACE reads; one entry per CDR3 protein. The sample has tens of thousands of distinct CDR3 sequences, approximately 5% seen once. Input material: blood, either unsorted or a sorted T cell fraction (not recorded which). The rearrangement uses TRBV20-1 and TRBJ2-3, with D possibly being TRBD2 (6 bases). The sequence derives from a male donor with ankylosing spondylitis or in good health (not recorded which). CDR3 sequence (DNA): TGCAGTGCTAGCGGGGGATCTCTCGGAGATACGCAGTATTTT. Amino acid sequence: CSASGGSLGDTQYF.